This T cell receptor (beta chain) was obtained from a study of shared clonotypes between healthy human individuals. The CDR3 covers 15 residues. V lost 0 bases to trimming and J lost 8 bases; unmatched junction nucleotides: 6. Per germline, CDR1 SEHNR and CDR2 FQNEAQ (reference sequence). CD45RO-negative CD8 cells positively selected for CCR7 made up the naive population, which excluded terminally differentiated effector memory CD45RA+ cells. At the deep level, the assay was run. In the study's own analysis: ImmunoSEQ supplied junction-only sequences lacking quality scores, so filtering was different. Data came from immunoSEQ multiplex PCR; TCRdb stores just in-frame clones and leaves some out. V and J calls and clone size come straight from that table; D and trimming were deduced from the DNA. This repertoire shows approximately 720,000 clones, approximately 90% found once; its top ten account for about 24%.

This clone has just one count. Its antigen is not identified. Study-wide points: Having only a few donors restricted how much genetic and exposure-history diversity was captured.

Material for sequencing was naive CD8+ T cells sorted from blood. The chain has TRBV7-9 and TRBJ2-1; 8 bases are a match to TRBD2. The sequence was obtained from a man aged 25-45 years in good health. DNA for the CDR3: TGTGCCAGCAGCTTAGCTAGCGGGGCTCGGGATGAGCAGTTCTTC. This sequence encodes CASSLASGARDEQFF. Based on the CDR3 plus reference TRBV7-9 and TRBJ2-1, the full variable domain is DTGVSQNPRHKITKRGQNVTFRCDPISEHNRLYWYRQTLGQGPEFLTYFQNEAQLEKSRLLSDRFSAERPKGSFSTLEIQRTEQGDSAMYLCASSLASGARDEQFFGPGTRLTVL.